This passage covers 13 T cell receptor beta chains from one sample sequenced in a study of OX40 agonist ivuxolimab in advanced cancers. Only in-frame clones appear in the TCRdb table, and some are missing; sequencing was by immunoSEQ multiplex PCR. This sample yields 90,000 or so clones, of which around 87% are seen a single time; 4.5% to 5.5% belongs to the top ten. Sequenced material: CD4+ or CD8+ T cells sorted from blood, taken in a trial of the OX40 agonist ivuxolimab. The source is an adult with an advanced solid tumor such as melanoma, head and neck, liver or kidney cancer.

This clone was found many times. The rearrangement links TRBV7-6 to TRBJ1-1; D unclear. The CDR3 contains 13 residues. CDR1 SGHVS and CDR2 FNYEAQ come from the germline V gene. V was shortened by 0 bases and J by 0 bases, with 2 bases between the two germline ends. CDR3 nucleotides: TGTGCCAGCAGCTTAGCGTTGAACACTGAAGCTTTCTTT. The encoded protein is CASSLALNTEAFF.

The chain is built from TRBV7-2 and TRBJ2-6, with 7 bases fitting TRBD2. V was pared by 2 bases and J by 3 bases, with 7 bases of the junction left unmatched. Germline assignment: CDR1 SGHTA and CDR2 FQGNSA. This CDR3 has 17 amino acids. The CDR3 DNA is TGTGCCAGCAGCTTATCTGGGGGGGTTGGTGGGGCCAACGTCCTGACTTTC. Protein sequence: CASSLSGGVGGANVLTF.

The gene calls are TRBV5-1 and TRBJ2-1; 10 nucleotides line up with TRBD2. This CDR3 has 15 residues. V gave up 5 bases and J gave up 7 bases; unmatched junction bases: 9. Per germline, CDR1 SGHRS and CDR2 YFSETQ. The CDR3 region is CASSQTSGFSNEQFF. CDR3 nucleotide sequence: TGCGCCAGCAGTCAGACTAGCGGGTTCTCGAATGAGCAGTTCTTC.

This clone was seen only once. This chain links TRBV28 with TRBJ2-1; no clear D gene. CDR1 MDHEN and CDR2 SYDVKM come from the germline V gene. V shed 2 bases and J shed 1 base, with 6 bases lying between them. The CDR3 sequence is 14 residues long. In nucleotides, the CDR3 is TGTGCCAGCAGTTTAGGCAATTCCTACAATGAGCAGTTCTTC. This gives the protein CASSLGNSYNEQFF.

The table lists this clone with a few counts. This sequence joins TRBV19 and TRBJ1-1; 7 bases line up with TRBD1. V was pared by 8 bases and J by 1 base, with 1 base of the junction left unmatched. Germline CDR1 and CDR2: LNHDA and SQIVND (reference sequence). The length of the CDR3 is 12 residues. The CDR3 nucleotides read TGTGCCAGTGACAGGGAGAACACTGAAGCTTTCTTT. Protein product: CASDRENTEAFF. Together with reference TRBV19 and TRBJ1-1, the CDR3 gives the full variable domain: DGGITQSPKYLFRKEGQNVTLSCEQNLNHDAMYWYRQDPGQGLRLIYYSQIVNDFQKGDIAEGYSVSREKKESFPLTVTSAQKNPTAFYLCASDRENTEAFFGQGTRLTVV.

As DNA, the CDR3 is TGCGCCAGCAGCTCTCGGACAGGGTGGAACGAGCAGTTCTTC. Its protein is CASSSRTGWNEQFF. The chain joins TRBV4-1 to TRBJ2-1; 8 nucleotides align to TRBD1. Germline V CDR1 and CDR2: MGHRA, YSYEKL. This CDR3 is 14 amino acids long. V trimming: 5 bases; J trimming: 10 bases; junction bases outside the gene matches: 10.

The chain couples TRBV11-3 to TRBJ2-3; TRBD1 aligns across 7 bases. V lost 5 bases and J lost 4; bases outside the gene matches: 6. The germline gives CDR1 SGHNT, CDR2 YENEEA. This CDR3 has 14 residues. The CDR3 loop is CASSGRQGADTQYF. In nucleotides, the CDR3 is TGTGCCAGCAGCGGCAGACAGGGTGCAGATACGCAGTATTTT.

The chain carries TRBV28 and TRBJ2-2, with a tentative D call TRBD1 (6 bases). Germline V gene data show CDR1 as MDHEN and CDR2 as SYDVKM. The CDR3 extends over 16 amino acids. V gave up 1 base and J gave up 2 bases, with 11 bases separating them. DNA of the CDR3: TGTGCCAGCAGTTTATCAGGGACACCTAACACCGGGGAGCTGTTTTTT. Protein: CASSLSGTPNTGELFF.

The CDR3 spells CAIGEGTNEKLFF. CDR3 DNA sequence: TGTGCCATCGGAGAGGGAACTAATGAAAAACTGTTTTTT. This chain links TRBV10-3 with TRBJ1-4; D gene uncertain. The CDR3 spans 13 residues. Germline lookup yields CDR1 ENHRY and CDR2 SYGVKD. Trimming stripped 8 bases from V and 1 base from J, with 8 bases between.

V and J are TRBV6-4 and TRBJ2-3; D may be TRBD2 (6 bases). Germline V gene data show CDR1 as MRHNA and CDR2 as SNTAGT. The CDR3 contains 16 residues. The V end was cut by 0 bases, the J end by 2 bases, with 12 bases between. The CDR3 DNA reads TGTGCCAGCAGTGACTCTTTAGCGGCCACCACAGATACGCAGTATTTT. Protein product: CASSDSLAATTDTQYF.

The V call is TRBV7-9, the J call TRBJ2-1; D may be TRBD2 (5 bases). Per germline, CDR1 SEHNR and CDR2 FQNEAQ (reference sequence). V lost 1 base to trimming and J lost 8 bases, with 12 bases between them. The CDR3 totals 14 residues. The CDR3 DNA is TGTGCCAGCAGCTTAGTGCTCCGGGGAGATGAGCAGTTCTTC. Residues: CASSLVLRGDEQFF. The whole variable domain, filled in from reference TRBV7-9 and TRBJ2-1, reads DTGVSQNPRHKITKRGQNVTFRCDPISEHNRLYWYRQTLGQGPEFLTYFQNEAQLEKSRLLSDRFSAERPKGSFSTLEIQRTEQGDSAMYLCASSLVLRGDEQFFGPGTRLTVL.

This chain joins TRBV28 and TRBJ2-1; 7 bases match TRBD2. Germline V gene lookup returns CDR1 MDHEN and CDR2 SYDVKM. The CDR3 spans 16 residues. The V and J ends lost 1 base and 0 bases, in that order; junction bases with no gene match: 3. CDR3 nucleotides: TGTGCCAGCAGTTTATATGGGACTACCTCCTACAATGAGCAGTTCTTC. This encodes CASSLYGTTSYNEQFF.

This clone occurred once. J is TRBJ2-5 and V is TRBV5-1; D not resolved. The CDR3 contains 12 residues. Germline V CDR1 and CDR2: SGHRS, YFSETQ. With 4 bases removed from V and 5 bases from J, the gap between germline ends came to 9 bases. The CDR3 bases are TGCGCCAGCAGCCCGAATCGCGAGACCCAGTACTTC. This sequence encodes CASSPNRETQYF.